Below, 27 T cell receptor beta chains from the same sample are listed, as sequenced in a study of T cell repertoires in cytomegalovirus infection. TCRdb reprocessed the reads with MiXCR, giving one entry per CDR3 protein. The sample records some 940,000 distinct CDR3 sequences, about a third being singletons. These receptors' targets are unknown. This specimen consisted of cultured CD8+ T cells from PBMCs, obtained from culture after CMV antigen stimulation. These receptors came from a human donor in good health (CMV status not recorded). Some clones in this sample may be carry-over from other donors' samples.

V and J are TRBV5-1 and TRBJ1-3, with D hard to call. Germline V gene sequence: CDR1 SGHRS, CDR2 YFSETQ. Trimming removed 4 bases from V and 0 bases from J, with 11 bases in between. The length of the CDR3 is 15 residues. The CDR3 DNA follows: TGCGCCAGCAGCCTACCAGTCTCCTCTGGAAACACCATATATTTT. Its protein product is CASSLPVSSGNTIYF.

This chain connects TRBV10-3 to TRBJ1-2, with D unresolved. The ends were cut back, 7 bases at V and 1 base at J, with 7 bases in the middle. CDR1 and CDR2 (germline): ENHRY, SYGVKD. The CDR3 has 12 residues. The CDR3 reads CAITGSNYGYTF. DNA of the CDR3: TGTGCCATCACAGGCAGTAACTATGGCTACACCTTC.

The chain employs TRBV28 and TRBJ2-2; D possibly corresponds to TRBD2 (7 bases). Trimming took off 5 bases at V and 6 bases at J, with 19 bases between the two ends. Germline-derived CDR1 and CDR2 are MDHEN and SYDVKM. The CDR3 totals 16 residues. This chain's CDR3 is CASSPTGGLRAGELFF. In nucleotides, the CDR3 is TGTGCCAGCAGTCCGACGGGGGGCCTCCGGGCCGGGGAGCTGTTTTTT.

This chain joins TRBV24-1 and TRBJ2-5, with D possibly TRBD1 on 5 matching bases. Trimming shortened V by 4 bases and J by 5 bases, and 13 bases separated the two germline ends. CDR1 and CDR2 (germline): KGHDR, SFDVKD. This CDR3 has 14 residues. The CDR3 coding sequence is TGTGCCACCAGTGAGCGGCAGGGAATGGAGACCCAGTACTTC. As protein: CATSERQGMETQYF.

In this sample, this clonotype turned up a few times. This sequence joins TRBV6-2 or TRBV6-3 and TRBJ2-3, with D perhaps TRBD2 (5 bases). V was shortened by 2 bases and J by 4 bases, with 19 bases between the two germline ends. The CDR3 runs to 17 residues. Germline CDR1 and CDR2: MNHEY and SVGEGT. CDR3: CASSYLGLAMGSDTQYF. DNA of the CDR3: TGTGCCAGCAGTTACCTCGGACTTGCAATGGGCTCAGATACGCAGTATTTT.

Points on this clonotype: One junction end disagrees with the germline gene, perhaps due to a read error. The chain joins TRBV7-7 to TRBJ2-1; 14 nucleotides align to TRBD2. The germline CDR1 and CDR2 sequences are SSHAT and FNYEAQ (reference sequence). This CDR3 is built from 13 residues. CDR3 protein: CASSPGLAGDKFF. The CDR3 DNA reads TGTGCTAGCAGCCCGGGACTAGCGGGGGATAAGTTCTTC.

This clonotype has a count of ten or more. The chain employs TRBV7-2 and TRBJ2-7; 7 bases fit TRBD2. V shed 3 bases and J 0 bases; nucleotides not matched to a gene: 8. Looked up from germline, CDR1 is SGHTA and CDR2 is FQGNSA. The CDR3 sequence is 16 residues long. DNA of the CDR3: TGTGCCAGCAGCTTCACGGGAGCGGGGCACTCCTACGAGCAGTACGTC. It is translated as CASSFTGAGHSYEQYV.

This clonotype was seen just once. The chain recombines TRBV7-3 with TRBJ2-2, with TRBD2 as a possible D gene (6 bases). Germline assignment: CDR1 SGHTA and CDR2 FQGTGA. Trimming stripped 6 bases from V and 5 bases from J, with 13 bases between. This CDR3 comprises 14 residues. CDR3 in DNA: TGTGCCAGCAGGGATCCGGGGGAAACCGGGGAGCTGTTTTTT. This encodes CASRDPGETGELFF.

This sequence joins TRBV19 and TRBJ2-1; D is ambiguous. The CDR3 covers 13 residues. Trimming stripped 8 bases from V and 10 bases from J, with 18 bases between. The germline CDR1 and CDR2 sequences are LNHDA and SQIVND (reference sequence). CDR3 amino acids: CASSDRPSREQFF. The DNA for the CDR3 is TGTGCCAGTTCTGACCGACCATCGAGGGAGCAGTTCTTC.

This clonotype has at least ten counts. The chain's CDR3 is CASSLGQGDYEQYF. As DNA, the CDR3 is TGTGCCAGCAGCTTAGGACAGGGAGACTACGAGCAGTACTTC. The chain carries TRBV7-6 and TRBJ2-7, with TRBD1 identical over 7 bases. Germline CDR1 is SGHVS and CDR2 is FNYEAQ. Unmatched junction bases numbered 3, after V lost 1 base and J lost 3 bases. The CDR3 is 14 amino acids.

This clonotype showed up many times. J is TRBJ1-1 and V is TRBV7-6; D is possibly TRBD1 (5 bases). Germline V gene sequence: CDR1 SGHVS, CDR2 FNYEAQ. The CDR3 extends over 14 amino acids. Trimming shortened V by 4 bases and J by 1 base, and 10 bases separated the two germline ends. CDR3 residues: CASSSKGANTEAFF. For the CDR3, the DNA is TGTGCCAGCAGCTCGAAAGGGGCGAACACTGAAGCTTTCTTT.

This clonotype has a handful of counts. The V call is TRBV6-1, the J call TRBJ2-7; TRBD1 aligns across 11 bases. The germline gives CDR1 MNHNS, CDR2 SASEGT. The CDR3 spans 14 residues. The junction had 5 bases not matched to a gene; V was cut back by 7 bases and J by 3 bases. This CDR3 is CASTPDRGLYEQYF. CDR3 bases: TGTGCCAGCACCCCGGACAGGGGGCTCTACGAGCAGTACTTC.

In its sample, this clonotype was seen many times. CDR3 sequence reads: CASSSGRPGRIDGYTF. The CDR3 bases are TGTGCCAGCAGCTCCGGGAGGCCGGGGAGGATCGATGGCTACACCTTC. The genes are TRBV7-3 and TRBJ1-2; D not resolved. The V end was cut by 4 bases, the J end by 6 bases, with 21 bases between. Germline CDR1 SGHTA, CDR2 FQGTGA. The CDR3 loop spans 16 amino acids. Full variable domain (rest looked up from reference TRBV7-3 and TRBJ1-2): GAGVSQTPSNKVTEKGKYVELRCDPISGHTALYWYRQSLGQGPEFLIYFQGTGAADDSGLPNDRFFAVRPEGSVSTLKIQRTERGDSAVYLCASSSGRPGRIDGYTFGSGTRLTVV.

This clonotype was counted a few times. This chain joins TRBV2 and TRBJ1-1, with 8 bases matching TRBD1. The CDR3 is 13 amino acids. The junction had 5 bases not matched to a gene; V was cut back by 5 bases and J by 6 bases. CDR1 and CDR2 (germline): SNHLY, FYNNEI. In DNA form, the CDR3 reads TGTGCCAGCAGTTGGACAGGGAGGCCTGAAGCTTTCTTT. Residues: CASSWTGRPEAFF.

This clonotype was observed at least ten times. This chain uses TRBV7-2 with TRBJ2-7, with 8 bases fitting TRBD1. V trimming: 5 bases; J trimming: 4 bases; junction bases outside the gene matches: 10. The germline CDR1 and CDR2 sequences are SGHTA and FQGNSA. This CDR3 is built from 15 residues. The CDR3 DNA is TGTGCCAGCAGCCCCCGGGACAGGTTTGAATACGAGCAGTACTTC. The encoded protein is CASSPRDRFEYEQYF.

The sample holds a few counts of this clonotype. This chain connects TRBV2 to TRBJ1-5; no clear D gene. With 3 bases removed from V and 4 bases from J, the gap between germline ends came to 7 bases. Looked up from germline, CDR1 is SNHLY and CDR2 is FYNNEI. The CDR3 spans 13 residues. CDR3 protein: CASSETRNQPQHF. DNA for the CDR3: TGTGCCAGCAGTGAGACCAGAAATCAGCCCCAGCATTTT.

The chain employs TRBV4-1 and TRBJ1-2; D uncertain. CDR1 and CDR2 (germline): MGHRA, YSYEKL. The CDR3 consists of 17 residues. V lost 4 bases and J 0 bases, leaving 18 bases between the germline ends. In DNA, the CDR3 is TGCGCCAGCAGCCCAACAACCGGGGAAACGGCTAACTATGGCTACACCTTC. As protein: CASSPTTGETANYGYTF.

The chain uses TRBV27 and TRBJ1-5; D gene ambiguous. V was cut by 5 bases and J by 4 bases, with 9 bases left in between. This CDR3 has 13 residues. The V gene's germline CDR1 is MNHEY and CDR2 SMNVEV (reference sequence). This CDR3 reads CASSPLKNQPQHF. The CDR3 nucleotides read TGTGCCAGCAGTCCCCTGAAAAATCAGCCCCAGCATTTT.

With regard to this clonotype: This may arise from a read error, as a much more abundant clone is one base away. The CDR3 DNA reads TGTGCCGGCAGCCTAAGAGGGACAAGCCAACTGAACACTGAAGCTTTCTTT. Encoded protein: CAGSLRGTSQLNTEAFF. The V gene is TRBV11-2, the J gene TRBJ1-1, with D possibly being TRBD1 (6 bases). The CDR3 is 17 amino acids. Germline assignment: CDR1 SGHAT and CDR2 FQNNGV.

This clonotype was observed a handful of times. The genes are TRBV6-1 and TRBJ2-6, with 8 positions matching TRBD1. This CDR3 spans 16 amino acids. Germline V gene data show CDR1 as MNHNS and CDR2 as SASEGT. V lost 5 bases, J lost 2 bases, and 5 bases stayed unmatched. CDR3 in amino acids: CASSTQGAAGANVLTF. CDR3 DNA: TGTGCCAGCAGTACCCAGGGGGCGGCTGGGGCCAACGTCCTGACTTTC.

The chain employs TRBV24-1 and TRBJ2-1; unclear D gene. The CDR3 has 13 amino acids. Trimming left V 2 bases short and J 12 bases short, with 13 bases between. Germline V gene lookup returns CDR1 KGHDR and CDR2 SFDVKD. In DNA, the CDR3 is TGTGCCACCAGTGATTCTGGCCCAATGGGGCAGTTCTTC. It translates to CATSDSGPMGQFF.

This clonotype has at least ten counts. The V gene is TRBV7-2, the J gene TRBJ2-5, with D perhaps matching TRBD1 (6 bases). This CDR3 comprises 14 residues. The germline V and J ends were trimmed by 4 bases and 7 bases, with 16 bases remaining between them. CDR1 and CDR2 from the germline V gene are SGHTA and FQGNSA. CDR3 in amino acids: CASSSWTRGGTQYF. CDR3 bases: TGTGCCAGCAGCTCCTGGACTCGAGGGGGGACCCAGTACTTC.

The chain has TRBV25-1 and TRBJ1-3; perhaps TRBD1 as D (6 bases). V gave up 3 bases and J gave up 0 bases, with 12 bases separating them. The CDR3 is made up of 16 amino acids. The germline gives CDR1 MGHDK, CDR2 SYGVNS. The CDR3 nucleotides read TGTGCCAGCAGTGATCAGGGGCGCGACTCTGGAAACACCATATATTTT. Amino acids: CASSDQGRDSGNTIYF.

This clonotype came up a few times. CDR3 residues: CASSIAVNNEQFF. CDR3 DNA sequence: TGTGCCAGTAGTATAGCCGTAAACAATGAGCAGTTCTTC. The chain combines TRBV19 with TRBJ2-1, with unresolved D. The CDR3 sequence is 13 residues long. V lost 1 base and J lost 5, with 6 bases in between. Germline assignment: CDR1 LNHDA and CDR2 SQIVND (reference sequence). Filled out from reference TRBV19 and TRBJ2-1, the complete variable domain reads DGGITQSPKYLFRKEGQNVTLSCEQNLNHDAMYWYRQDPGQGLRLIYYSQIVNDFQKGDIAEGYSVSREKKESFPLTVTSAQKNPTAFYLCASSIAVNNEQFFGPGTRLTVL.

The chain carries TRBV27 and TRBJ2-5, with no clear D. Germline CDR1 is MNHEY and CDR2 is SMNVEV (reference sequence). The CDR3 runs to 16 residues. V dropped 0 bases and J dropped 5 bases, with 16 bases sitting between them. The CDR3 DNA sequence: TGTGCCAGCAGTTTATCGAGCCTGGTTTTGGGGGAGACCCAGTACTTC. It specifies CASSLSSLVLGETQYF.

This clonotype was counted many times. The gene calls are TRBV7-2 and TRBJ2-1; 9 positions match TRBD2. The V gene end was trimmed by 0 bases and the J gene end by 8 bases; junction bases not matched to a gene: 8. Germline assignment: CDR1 SGHTA and CDR2 FQGNSA. The CDR3 consists of 16 residues. CDR3 protein: CASSLARGGLMYEQFF. CDR3 bases: TGTGCCAGCAGCTTAGCGCGGGGGGGCCTTATGTATGAGCAGTTCTTC.

The sample holds a few counts of this clonotype. The chain uses TRBV6-1 and TRBJ1-6, with D hard to call. The V end was cut by 2 bases, the J end by 0 bases, with 5 bases between. CDR3 length equals 15 residues. Per germline, CDR1 MNHNS and CDR2 SASEGT. The chain's CDR3 is CASSEPSSYNSPLHF. Here the CDR3 DNA reads TGTGCCAGCAGTGAACCGAGCTCCTATAATTCACCCCTCCACTTT.